The rows below give T cell receptor beta chains drawn from one sample of a study of CD8 T cells in ankylosing spondylitis. Each CDR3 protein is one row after TCRdb ran MiXCR on the 5' RACE reads. The sample lists hundreds of thousands of distinct CDR3 sequences, roughly 26% occurring once. Sequencing was carried out using blood, either unsorted or a sorted T cell fraction (not recorded which). The receptors here all came from a male donor with ankylosing spondylitis or in good health (not recorded which). Both conserved end residues are part of each CDR3. The order of the fields is V gene, D gene, CDR3 length, clone size, J gene, CDR3 protein, CDR3 DNA. D genes are given only for firm matches. Not all rows give a size; the values are once, few, many and, for expanded clones, a class.

>TRBV29-1|TRBD1|12|many|TRBJ2-7
CSVRQGAYEQYF
TGCAGCGTTAGACAGGGGGCCTACGAGCAGTACTTC
>TRBV20-1|.|12|few|TRBJ2-7
CSARVASYEQYF
TGCAGTGCTAGGGTCGCCTCCTACGAGCAGTACTTC
>TRBV20-1|.|15|.|TRBJ1-2
CSAVSLDKPGLGYTF
TGCAGTGCCGTCTCGTTAGACAAGCCGGGTCTTGGCTACACCTTC
>TRBV5-6|TRBD2|18|many|TRBJ2-3
CASSWRNPGLAWTDTQYF
TGTGCCAGCAGCTGGCGGAATCCGGGACTAGCGTGGACAGATACGCAGTATTTT
>TRBV6-4|.|10|few|TRBJ2-3
CASSDQAQYF
TGTGCCAGCAGTGACCAAGCGCAGTATTTT
>TRBV9|.|15|many|TRBJ2-7
CASSVAPGSSYEQYF
TGTGCCAGCAGCGTAGCCCCAGGGAGTTCCTACGAGCAGTACTTC
>TRBV6-2/TRBV6-3|.|13|many|TRBJ2-1
CASSLFGVNEQFF
TGTGCCAGCAGTCTCTTCGGGGTGAATGAGCAGTTCTTC
>TRBV29-1|.|12|many|TRBJ2-5
CSVVWGKETQYF
TGCAGCGTTGTTTGGGGGAAGGAGACCCAGTACTTC
>TRBV5-6|TRBD2|15|many|TRBJ2-1
CASSLRWSGSNEQFF
TGTGCCAGCAGCTTGAGGTGGAGCGGGAGTAATGAGCAGTTCTTC
>TRBV6-1|TRBD2|15|.|TRBJ2-1
CASSPTSGRAVEQFF
TGTGCCAGCAGTCCCACTAGCGGGAGGGCCGTTGAGCAGTTCTTC
>TRBV29-1|.|13|many|TRBJ1-4
CSVGLLMNEKLFF
TGCAGCGTTGGGCTTCTTATGAATGAAAAACTGTTTTTT
>TRBV20-1|.|11|.|TRBJ2-3
CSARDHDTQYF
TGCAGTGCTAGAGATCATGATACGCAGTATTTT
>TRBV2|.|16|many|TRBJ2-2
CASSEIGTGATGELFF
TGTGCCAGCAGTGAAATAGGGACGGGAGCCACCGGGGAGCTGTTTTTT
>TRBV4-1|.|13|.|TRBJ2-5
CASSRMVQETQYF
TGCGCCAGCAGCCGCATGGTACAAGAGACCCAGTACTTC
>TRBV6-4|.|14|few|TRBJ2-7
CASSDSRIAYEQYF
TGTGCCAGCAGTGACTCGAGGATCGCCTACGAGCAGTACTTC
>TRBV6-1|TRBD1|16|.|TRBJ2-1
CASSPFGQGDGNEQFF
TGTGCCAGCAGTCCTTTTGGGCAGGGGGATGGCAATGAGCAGTTCTTC
>TRBV20-1|.|15|many|TRBJ1-2
CSASYRTSSTYGYTF
TGCAGTGCTAGTTACAGGACCTCGAGTACCTATGGCTACACCTTC
>TRBV12-3/TRBV12-4|TRBD1|13|many|TRBJ1-1
CASSPDRETEAFF
TGTGCCAGCAGTCCGGACAGGGAAACTGAAGCTTTCTTT
>TRBV25-1|.|13|few|TRBJ1-5
CASSTDKNQPQHF
TGTGCCAGCAGTACTGACAAAAATCAGCCCCAGCATTTT
>TRBV27|TRBD2|16|few|TRBJ2-1
CASSLKGWRESDEQFF
TGTGCCAGCAGTCTAAAGGGGTGGCGGGAGAGCGATGAGCAGTTCTTC
>TRBV5-1|.|16|.|TRBJ1-1
CASSLRPTGTHTEAFF
TGCGCCAGCAGCTTAAGACCCACAGGGACGCACACTGAAGCTTTCTTT
>TRBV20-1|TRBD2|13|many|TRBJ2-3
CSAPGLVADTQYF
TGCAGTGCTCCCGGACTAGTCGCAGATACGCAGTATTTT
>TRBV20-1|.|15|many|TRBJ1-1
CSARGWELRATEAFF
TGCAGTGCTAGGGGATGGGAACTGAGAGCCACTGAAGCTTTCTTT
>TRBV12-3/TRBV12-4|.|15|many|TRBJ1-3
CASSFLGSSGNTIYF
TGTGCCAGCAGTTTTCTGGGTTCCTCTGGAAACACCATATATTTT
>TRBV20-1|TRBD2|15|.|TRBJ2-1
CSAPASGRAFNEQFF
TGCAGTGCTCCGGCTAGCGGGAGGGCCTTCAATGAGCAGTTCTTC
>TRBV20-1|.|17|.|TRBJ1-4
CSARPPGGGTTNEKLFF
TGCAGTGCTAGACCTCCCGGAGGGGGAACAACTAATGAAAAACTGTTTTTT
>TRBV5-6|.|14|many|TRBJ2-7
CASSFTGNSYEQYF
TGTGCCAGCAGCTTCACAGGGAACTCCTACGAGCAGTACTTC
>TRBV3-1|.|15|.|TRBJ2-7
CATCLGAGGSYEQYF
TGTGCCACCTGCCTGGGGGCAGGGGGGTCCTACGAGCAGTACTTC
>TRBV10-2|.|14|once|TRBJ1-4
CASRRGFTNEKLFF
TGCGCCAGCCGAAGGGGCTTCACTAATGAAAAACTGTTTTTT
>TRBV6-5|.|15|few|TRBJ2-3
CASSYREARTDTQYF
TGTGCCAGCAGTTATAGGGAGGCCCGTACAGATACGCAGTATTTT
>TRBV11-2|.|13|many|TRBJ2-3
CASSLGIGDTQYF
TGTGCCAGCAGCTTAGGGATCGGAGATACGCAGTATTTT
>TRBV20-1|TRBD1|12|.|TRBJ1-5
CSGGQGNQPQHF
TGCAGTGGGGGACAGGGCAATCAGCCCCAGCATTTT
>TRBV27|.|15|few|TRBJ2-7
CASTGPDVGPPEQYF
TGTGCCAGCACCGGACCGGACGTGGGTCCCCCCGAGCAGTACTTC
>TRBV5-1|TRBD1|15|.|TRBJ2-7
CASSLVPRGSDEQYF
TGCGCCAGCAGCTTGGTGCCCAGGGGGAGCGACGAGCAGTACTTC
>TRBV5-1|.|13|many|TRBJ2-1
CASSLGGVNEQFF
TGCGCCAGCAGCTTGGGTGGGGTCAATGAGCAGTTCTTC
>TRBV12-3/TRBV12-4|.|16|many|TRBJ2-7
CASSLGRGAIPYEQYF
TGTGCCAGCAGTTTAGGGAGAGGAGCCATTCCCTACGAGCAGTACTTC
>TRBV20-1|.|13|.|TRBJ1-2
CSARVQVVYGYTF
TGCAGTGCTAGAGTACAGGTCGTCTATGGCTACACCTTC
>TRBV12-5|TRBD2|19|many|TRBJ2-1
CASGSEPGEASGYINEQFF
TGTGCTAGTGGGTCTGAACCGGGGGAGGCTAGCGGGTACATCAATGAGCAGTTCTTC
>TRBV20-1|.|15|few|TRBJ1-6
CSASGSSSYNSPLHF
TGCAGTGCTAGCGGCTCGAGCTCCTATAATTCACCCCTCCACTTT
>TRBV20-1|TRBD1|13|few|TRBJ2-7
CSARGTGKYEQYF
TGCAGTGCTAGAGGGACAGGGAAGTACGAGCAGTACTTC
>TRBV18|.|14|many|TRBJ2-1
CASSRGDGYNEQFF
TGTGCCAGCTCACGGGGAGATGGCTACAATGAGCAGTTCTTC